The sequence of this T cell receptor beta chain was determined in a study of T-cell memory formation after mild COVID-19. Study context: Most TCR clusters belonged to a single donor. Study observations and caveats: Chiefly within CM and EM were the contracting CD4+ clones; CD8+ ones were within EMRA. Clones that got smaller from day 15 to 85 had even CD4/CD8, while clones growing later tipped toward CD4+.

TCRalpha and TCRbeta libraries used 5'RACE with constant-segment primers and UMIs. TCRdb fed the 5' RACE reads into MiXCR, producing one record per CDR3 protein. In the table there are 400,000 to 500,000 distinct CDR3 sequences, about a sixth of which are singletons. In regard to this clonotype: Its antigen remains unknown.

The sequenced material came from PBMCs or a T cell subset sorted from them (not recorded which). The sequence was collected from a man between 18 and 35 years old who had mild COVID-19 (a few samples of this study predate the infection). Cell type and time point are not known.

The CDR3 reads CASSQDVPGSGTGELFF. CDR3 DNA: TGTGCCAGCAGCCAAGATGTACCGGGGAGCGGAACCGGGGAGCTGTTTTTT. This chain uses TRBV4-2 with TRBJ2-2; D is possibly TRBD2 (5 bases). The V end was cut by 0 bases, the J end by 5 bases, with 16 bases between. CDR1 and CDR2 (germline): LGHNA, YNFKEQ. The CDR3 contains 17 residues.